The 19 T cell receptor beta chains presented below share a single source sample, sequenced in a study of blood T cell repertoires in COVID-19. Profiled with immunoSEQ multiplex PCR; TCRdb holds only in-frame clones, not every one. Of about 52,000 clones listed, over 65% are singletons. What was sequenced was peripheral blood. Receptor source: an elderly man with COVID-19, enrolled during active disease.

This clone appeared a few times. A read error may produce the germline difference seen at one junction end. The J gene is TRBJ1-3, the V gene TRBV9, with D tentatively TRBD1 (5 bases). The CDR3 extends over 14 amino acids. Germline V gene sequence: CDR1 SGDLS, CDR2 YYNGEE. CDR3 amino acids: CASSARDSVNTIYF. DNA for the CDR3: TGTGCCAGCAGCGCCCGGGACTCTGTAAACACCATATATTTT.

The V gene is TRBV7-8, the J gene TRBJ1-3; a weak D match, TRBD1 (5 bases). CDR1 and CDR2 (germline): SGHVS, FQNEAQ. The CDR3 has 15 amino acids. Trimming cost V 5 bases and J 0 bases, with 11 bases left between them. The CDR3 DNA reads as TGTGCCAGCAGCCTACAGGTTATCTCTGGAAACACCATATATTTT. This translates into CASSLQVISGNTIYF.

This clone was found once. The gene calls are TRBV2 and TRBJ1-1, with 7 positions matching TRBD1. Germline V lookup: CDR1 SNHLY, CDR2 FYNNEI. This CDR3 has 14 amino acids. V was pared by 6 bases and J by 5 bases, with 9 bases of the junction left unmatched. The CDR3: CASSAYRGGTEAFF. The CDR3 nucleotides read TGTGCCAGCAGCGCTTACAGGGGTGGGACTGAAGCTTTCTTT.

CDR3 in amino acids: CASSSSWTGRNQPQHF. The CDR3 bases are TGTGCCAGCAGTTCCTCCTGGACAGGTAGGAATCAGCCCCAGCATTTT. This chain joins TRBV6-2 or TRBV6-3 and TRBJ1-5; the match to TRBD1 covers 7 bases. There are 16 residues in the CDR3. Germline V gene lookup returns CDR1 MNHEY and CDR2 SVGEGT. V shed 4 bases, J shed 4 bases, and the junction held 10 bases outside the gene matches.

This chain joins TRBV11-2 and TRBJ2-5, with unresolved D. CDR1 and CDR2 from the germline V gene are SGHAT and FQNNGV. The CDR3 runs to 15 residues. Trimming stripped 0 bases from V and 4 bases from J, with 12 bases between. DNA of the CDR3: TGTGCCAGCAGCTTAGATCGGCAGGTTCCAGAGACCCAGTACTTC. This sequence encodes CASSLDRQVPETQYF. Full variable domain (remainder filled in from reference TRBV11-2 and TRBJ2-5): EAGVAQSPRYKIIEKRQSVAFWCNPISGHATLYWYQQILGQGPKLLIQFQNNGVVDDSQLPKDRFSAERLKGVDSTLKIQPAKLEDSAVYLCASSLDRQVPETQYFGPGTRLLVL.

CDR3 in DNA: TGTGCCAGTAGTATGTCAGGGGCAACTAATGAAAAACTGTTTTTT. Translated: CASSMSGATNEKLFF. The chain carries TRBV19 and TRBJ1-4, with D maybe TRBD1 (6 bases). Germline CDR1 LNHDA, CDR2 SQIVND (reference sequence). This CDR3 region has 15 residues. The germline V and J ends were trimmed by 3 bases and 0 bases, with 8 bases remaining between them.

The chain joins TRBV19 to TRBJ1-6, with 10 bases identical to TRBD1. V gave up 5 bases and J gave up 7 bases; unmatched junction bases: 5. The CDR3 covers 15 residues. Germline CDR1 is LNHDA and CDR2 is SQIVND (reference sequence). In DNA, the CDR3 is TGTGCCAGTAGTGTCTTGACAGGGGGCAATTCACCCCTCCACTTT. This gives the protein CASSVLTGGNSPLHF.

The CDR3 DNA reads TGTGCCAGCAACCCTCGCGTTAAGGGGGACTCCTACAATGAGCAGTTCTTC. Its protein is CASNPRVKGDSYNEQFF. The chain joins TRBV7-2 to TRBJ2-1, with D possibly being TRBD1 (6 bases). Trimming left V 7 bases short and J 0 bases short, with 19 bases between. The germline V gene encodes CDR1 SGHTA and CDR2 FQGNSA. The CDR3 loop spans 17 amino acids.

V is TRBV19 and J is TRBJ2-2, with 7 bases that match TRBD1. The V segment lost 3 bases and the J segment 4 bases; nucleotides outside the gene matches: 5. Germline CDR1 LNHDA, CDR2 SQIVND (reference sequence). The CDR3 runs to 15 residues. For the CDR3, the DNA is TGTGCCAGTAGTATGCGGCAGGGGGTCACCGGGGAGCTGTTTTTT. This codes for CASSMRQGVTGELFF.

This rearrangement joins TRBV5-4 to TRBJ2-5; maybe TRBD2 (6 bases). Germline values: CDR1 SGHNT, CDR2 YYREEE (reference sequence). The CDR3 extends over 14 amino acids. Deletions cut 0 bases from V and 4 bases from J, with 10 bases between. CDR3 nucleotides: TGTGCCAGCAGCTTGGCGGGAGCCGGAGAGACCCAGTACTTC. Translating it yields CASSLAGAGETQYF.

This clone was recorded only once. The J gene is TRBJ2-3, the V gene TRBV7-7; TRBD2 might be the D (6 bases). The germline gives CDR1 SSHAT, CDR2 FNYEAQ (reference sequence). This CDR3 comprises 15 residues. V was clipped by 5 bases and J by 4 bases, with 16 bases between them. DNA of the CDR3: TGTGCCAGCAGCCCCCGGGCGGGGCGGCCAGATACGCAGTATTTT. It specifies CASSPRAGRPDTQYF.

The DNA of the CDR3 is TGTGCCAGCAGCCGGGCAGGGGGCCTCGACGTTCTCCCGAATCAGCCCCAGCATTTT. It is translated as CASSRAGGLDVLPNQPQHF. J is TRBJ1-5 and V is TRBV6-2 or TRBV6-3, with TRBD1 identical over 8 bases. CDR3 length: 19 residues. CDR1 MNHEY and CDR2 SVGEGT come from the germline V gene. The V gene end was trimmed by 6 bases and the J gene end by 4 bases; junction bases not matched to a gene: 20.

The chain links TRBV7-2 to TRBJ2-5; 9 nucleotides agree with TRBD1. Looked up from germline, CDR1 is SGHTA and CDR2 is FQGNSA. The CDR3 is 15 residues long. V was clipped by 5 bases and J by 5 bases; unmatched bases: 9. CDR3 sequence (DNA): TGTGCCAGCAGCCCACCGGGACAGGGCGGGGAGACCCAGTACTTC. Amino acids: CASSPPGQGGETQYF.

V usage is TRBV3-1 (or the pseudogene TRBV3-2) and J usage is TRBJ2-5; 7 nucleotides line up with TRBD2. Per the germline V gene, CDR1 is LGHDT and CDR2 is YNNKEL (reference sequence). The CDR3 runs to 15 residues. V trimming: 5 bases; J trimming: 2 bases; junction bases outside the gene matches: 8. CDR3 bases: TGTGCCAGCAGCTTAACAAGCGGGATACAAGAGACCCAGTACTTC. This encodes CASSLTSGIQETQYF.

This clone was seen only a few times. This chain links TRBV7-3 with TRBJ2-2; D is perhaps TRBD2 (5 bases). Deletions cut 2 bases from V and 6 bases from J, with 13 bases between. The CDR3 contains 15 residues. The germline gives CDR1 SGHTA, CDR2 FQGTGA. Here the CDR3 reads CASSLRGTDPGELFF. CDR3 sequence (DNA): TGTGCCAGCAGCTTACGGGGAACTGACCCCGGGGAGCTGTTTTTT.

The chain joins TRBV5-6 to TRBJ1-2; D is undetermined. The CDR3 covers 12 residues. Germline lookup yields CDR1 SGHDT and CDR2 YYEEEE. Trimming removed 5 bases at V and 3 bases at J, with 8 bases between. As DNA, the CDR3 is TGTGCCAGCAGTTCCGGGGACTATGGCTACACCTTC. Its translation: CASSSGDYGYTF.

The rearrangement joins TRBV6-5 to TRBJ1-2; 10 bases fit TRBD1. There are 13 residues in the CDR3. Losses at the gene ends were 6 bases for V and 8 bases for J; bases not matched to a gene: 6. CDR1 and CDR2 (germline): MNHEY, SVGAGI. In DNA form, the CDR3 reads TGTGCCAGCAGGGACAGGGGGACGCGAGGCTACACCTTC. Its translation is CASRDRGTRGYTF.

The rearrangement uses TRBV18 and TRBJ1-2; tentative D call: TRBD1 (6 bases). V lost 2 bases to trimming and J lost 4 bases, with 11 bases between them. From germline, CDR1 is KGHSH and CDR2 LQKENI. The CDR3 is made up of 14 amino acids. The CDR3, as DNA: TGTGCCAGCTCACCAAGAGCAGGGGTCTATGGCTACACCTTC. Amino acids: CASSPRAGVYGYTF.

The genes are TRBV6-5 and TRBJ1-2, with D unresolved. Trimming took off 5 bases at V and 5 bases at J, with 12 bases between the two ends. The germline CDR1 and CDR2 sequences are MNHEY and SVGAGI. The CDR3 runs to 13 residues. The CDR3 reads CASSNAVIYGYTF. The CDR3 nucleotides read TGTGCCAGCAGTAACGCAGTTATTTATGGCTACACCTTC.